Listed here is a single T cell receptor (beta chain). This record belongs to a study of CD8 T cells in Susac syndrome. When the RNA was reverse transcribed, random hexamers were used with an input of about 0.5 to 1 ug. TCRdb analysed the immunoSEQ multiplex PCR reads with MiXCR anew, one entry per CDR3 protein. The sample includes some 190,000 distinct CDR3 sequences, approximately 96% of them seen just once. The TCR was taken from a human donor with multiple sclerosis. The sequenced material came from CD4+ T cells from PBMCs.

The CDR3 here is CASSSTGETQYF. Here the CDR3 DNA reads TGTGCCAGCAGCAGCACTGGGGAGACCCAGTACTTC. The chain recombines TRBV7-6 with TRBJ2-5; the D is unclear. The CDR3 is 12 residues long. The germline V gene encodes CDR1 SGHVS and CDR2 FNYEAQ. The ends were cut back, 5 bases at V and 5 bases at J, with 9 bases in the middle.